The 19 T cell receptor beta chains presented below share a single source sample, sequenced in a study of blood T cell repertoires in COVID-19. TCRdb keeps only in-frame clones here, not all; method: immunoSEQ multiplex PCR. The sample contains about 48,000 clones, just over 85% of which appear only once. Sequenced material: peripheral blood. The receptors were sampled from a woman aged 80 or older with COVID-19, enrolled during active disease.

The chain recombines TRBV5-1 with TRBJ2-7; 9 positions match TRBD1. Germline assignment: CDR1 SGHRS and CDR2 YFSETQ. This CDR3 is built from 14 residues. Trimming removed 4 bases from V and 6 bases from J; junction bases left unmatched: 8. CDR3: CASSLGDRVLEQYF. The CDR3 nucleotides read TGCGCCAGCAGCCTCGGGGACAGGGTGCTCGAGCAGTACTTC.

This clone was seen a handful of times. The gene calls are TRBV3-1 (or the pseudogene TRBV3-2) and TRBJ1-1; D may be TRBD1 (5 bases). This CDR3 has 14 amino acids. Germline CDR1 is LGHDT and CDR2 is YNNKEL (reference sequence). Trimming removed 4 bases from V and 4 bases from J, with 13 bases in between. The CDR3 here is CASSPSVGGTEAFF. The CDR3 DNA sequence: TGTGCCAGCAGCCCGTCGGTCGGGGGCACTGAAGCTTTCTTT.

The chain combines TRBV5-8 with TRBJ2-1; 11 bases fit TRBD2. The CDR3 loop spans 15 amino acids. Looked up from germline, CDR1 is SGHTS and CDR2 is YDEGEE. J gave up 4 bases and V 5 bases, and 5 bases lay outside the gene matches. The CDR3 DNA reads TGTGCCAGCAGGGGGGGACTAGCGGCTTACAATGAGCAGTTCTTC. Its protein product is CASRGGLAAYNEQFF.

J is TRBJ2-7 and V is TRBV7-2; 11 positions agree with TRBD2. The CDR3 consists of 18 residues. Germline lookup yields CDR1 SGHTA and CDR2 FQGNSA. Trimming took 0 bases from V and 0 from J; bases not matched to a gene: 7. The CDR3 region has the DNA TGTGCCAGCAGCTTAGCATTGGCCGGGACTAGCGGCTCCTACGAGCAGTACTTC. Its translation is CASSLALAGTSGSYEQYF.

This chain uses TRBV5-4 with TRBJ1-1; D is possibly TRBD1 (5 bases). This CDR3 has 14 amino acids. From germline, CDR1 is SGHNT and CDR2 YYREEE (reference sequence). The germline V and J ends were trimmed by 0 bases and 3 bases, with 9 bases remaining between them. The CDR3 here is CASSLVGEDTEAFF. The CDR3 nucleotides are TGTGCCAGCAGCTTGGTAGGGGAGGACACTGAAGCTTTCTTT.

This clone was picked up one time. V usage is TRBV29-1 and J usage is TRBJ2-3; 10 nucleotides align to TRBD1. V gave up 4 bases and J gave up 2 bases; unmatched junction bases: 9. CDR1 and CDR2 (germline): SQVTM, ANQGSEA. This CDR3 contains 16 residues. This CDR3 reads CSVGGTGATNTDTQYF. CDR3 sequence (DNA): TGCAGCGTTGGGGGGACAGGGGCGACCAACACAGATACGCAGTATTTT.

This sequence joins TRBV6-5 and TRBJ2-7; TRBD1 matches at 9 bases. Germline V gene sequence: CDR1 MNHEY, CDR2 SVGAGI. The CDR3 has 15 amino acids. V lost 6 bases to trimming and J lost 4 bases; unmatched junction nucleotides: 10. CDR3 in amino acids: CASRPTGTGFYEQYF. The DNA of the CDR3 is TGTGCCAGCAGACCTACCGGGACAGGGTTTTACGAGCAGTACTTC.

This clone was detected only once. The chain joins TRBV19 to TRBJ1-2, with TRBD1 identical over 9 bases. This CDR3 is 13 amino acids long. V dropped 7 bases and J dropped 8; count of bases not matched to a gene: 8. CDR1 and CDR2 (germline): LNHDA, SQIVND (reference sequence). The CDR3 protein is CASTVTGGGGYTF. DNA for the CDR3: TGTGCCAGTACCGTGACAGGGGGTGGCGGCTACACCTTC.

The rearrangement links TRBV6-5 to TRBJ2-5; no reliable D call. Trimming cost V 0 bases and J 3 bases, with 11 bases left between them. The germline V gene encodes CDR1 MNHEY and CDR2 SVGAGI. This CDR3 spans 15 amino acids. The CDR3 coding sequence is TGTGCCAGCAGTTACTCTGGCAGGAATAAAGAGACCCAGTACTTC. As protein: CASSYSGRNKETQYF.

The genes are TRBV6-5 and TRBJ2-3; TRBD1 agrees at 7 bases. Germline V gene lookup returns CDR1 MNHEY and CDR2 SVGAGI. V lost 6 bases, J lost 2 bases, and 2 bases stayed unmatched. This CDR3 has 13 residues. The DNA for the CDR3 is TGTGCCAGCAGGGGACAGTACACAGATACGCAGTATTTT. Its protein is CASRGQYTDTQYF.

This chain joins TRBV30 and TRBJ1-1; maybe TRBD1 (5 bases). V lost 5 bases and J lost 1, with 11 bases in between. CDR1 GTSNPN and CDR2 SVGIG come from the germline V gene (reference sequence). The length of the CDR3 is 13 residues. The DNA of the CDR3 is TGTGCCTGGGGCCGACAGTGGAACACTGAAGCTTTCTTT. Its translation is CAWGRQWNTEAFF.

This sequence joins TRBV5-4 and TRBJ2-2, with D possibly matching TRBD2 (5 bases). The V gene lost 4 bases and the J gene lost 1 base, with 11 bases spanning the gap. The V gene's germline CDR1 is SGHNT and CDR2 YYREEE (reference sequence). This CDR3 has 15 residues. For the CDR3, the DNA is TGTGCCAGCAGCCCTGGCGGGTTGAACACCGGGGAGCTGTTTTTT. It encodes CASSPGGLNTGELFF. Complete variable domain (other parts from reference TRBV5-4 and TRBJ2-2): ETGVTQSPTHLIKTRGQQVTLRCSSQSGHNTVSWYQQALGQGPQFIFQYYREEENGRGNFPPRFSGLQFPNYSSELNVNALELDDSALYLCASSPGGLNTGELFFGEGSRLTVL.

In DNA form, the CDR3 reads TGTGCCAGCAGCGGGTCGACGATCCGCTACGAGCAGTACTTC. Translating it yields CASSGSTIRYEQYF. The gene calls are TRBV2 and TRBJ2-7; D is ambiguous. The CDR3 contains 14 residues. V lost 6 bases to trimming and J lost 3 bases, with 15 bases between them. CDR1 is SNHLY, CDR2 FYNNEI, per germline.

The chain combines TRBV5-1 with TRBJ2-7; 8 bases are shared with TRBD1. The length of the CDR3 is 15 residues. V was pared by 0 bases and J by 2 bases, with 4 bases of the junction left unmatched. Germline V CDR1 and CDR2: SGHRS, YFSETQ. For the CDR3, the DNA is TGCGCCAGCAGCTTGGGGGGACAGGCCCCCTACGAGCAGTACTTC. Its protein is CASSLGGQAPYEQYF.

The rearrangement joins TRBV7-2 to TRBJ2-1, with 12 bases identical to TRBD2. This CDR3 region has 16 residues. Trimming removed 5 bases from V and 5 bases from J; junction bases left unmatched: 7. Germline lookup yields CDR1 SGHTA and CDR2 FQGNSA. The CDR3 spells CASSRRTSGIHNEQFF. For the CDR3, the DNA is TGTGCCAGCAGCCGTCGGACTAGCGGGATCCACAATGAGCAGTTCTTC.

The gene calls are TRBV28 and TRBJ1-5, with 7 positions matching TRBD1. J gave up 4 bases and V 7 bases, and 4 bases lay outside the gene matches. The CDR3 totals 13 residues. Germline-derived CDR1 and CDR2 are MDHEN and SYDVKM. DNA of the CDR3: TGTGCCAGCAACCTACAGGGGAATCAGCCCCAGCATTTT. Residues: CASNLQGNQPQHF.

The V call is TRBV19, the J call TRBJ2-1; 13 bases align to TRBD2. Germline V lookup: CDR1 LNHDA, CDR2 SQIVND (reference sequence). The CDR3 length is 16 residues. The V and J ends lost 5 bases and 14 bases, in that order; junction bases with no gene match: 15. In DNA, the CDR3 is TGTGCCAGTAGTGGGGGACTAGCGGGACGAAAGTCTCTGGAGTTCTTC. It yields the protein CASSGGLAGRKSLEFF.

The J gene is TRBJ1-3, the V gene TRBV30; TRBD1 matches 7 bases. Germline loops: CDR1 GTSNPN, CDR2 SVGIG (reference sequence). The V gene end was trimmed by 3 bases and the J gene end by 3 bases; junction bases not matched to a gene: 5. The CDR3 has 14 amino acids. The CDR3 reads CAWRDRTGGNTIYF. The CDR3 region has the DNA TGTGCCTGGAGAGATCGGACAGGTGGAAACACCATATATTTT.

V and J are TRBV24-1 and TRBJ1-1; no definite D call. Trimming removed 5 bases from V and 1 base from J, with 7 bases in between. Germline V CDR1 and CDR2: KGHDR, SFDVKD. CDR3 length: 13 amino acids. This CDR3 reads CATSGAENTEAFF. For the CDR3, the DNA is TGTGCCACCAGTGGGGCAGAGAACACTGAAGCTTTCTTT.